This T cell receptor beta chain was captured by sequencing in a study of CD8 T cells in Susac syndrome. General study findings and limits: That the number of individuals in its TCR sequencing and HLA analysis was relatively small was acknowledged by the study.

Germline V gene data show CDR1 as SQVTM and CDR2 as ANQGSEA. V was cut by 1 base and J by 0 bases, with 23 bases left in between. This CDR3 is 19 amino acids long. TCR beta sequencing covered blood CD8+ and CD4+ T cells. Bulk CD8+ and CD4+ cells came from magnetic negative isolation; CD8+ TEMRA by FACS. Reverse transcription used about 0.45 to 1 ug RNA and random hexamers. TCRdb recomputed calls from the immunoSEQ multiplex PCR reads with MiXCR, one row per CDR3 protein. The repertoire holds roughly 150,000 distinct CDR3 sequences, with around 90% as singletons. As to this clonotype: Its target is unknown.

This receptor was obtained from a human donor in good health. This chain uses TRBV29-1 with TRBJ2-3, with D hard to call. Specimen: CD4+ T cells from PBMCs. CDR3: CSVEGLSSSTLSSTDTQYF. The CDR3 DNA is TGCAGCGTTGAAGGCCTCAGTAGCTCCACTCTGTCTAGCACAGATACGCAGTATTTT.